The TCR beta chain described here comes from a study of T cells in Graves' hyperthyroidism and ophthalmopathy. Study overall: Specimen type is peripheral blood, collected at initial diagnosis prior to any treatment.

The CDR3 totals 14 residues. V lost 9 bases, J lost 8 bases, and 10 bases stayed unmatched. Germline V gives CDR1 KGHDR, CDR2 SFDVKD. Patients with uncontrolled infections, other autoimmune diseases, pregnancy or lactation were excluded. Diagnoses were made from clinical symptoms, serum measures (thyroxine and TRAb), thyroid ultrasound and orbital computed tomography. Amplified TCR beta CDR3 regions came from RNA transcripts. HTBI primers were employed in a first-round RT-PCR of the TCR CDR3. TCRdb recomputed calls from the multiplex PCR reads with MiXCR, one row per CDR3 protein. In the table there are some 460,000 distinct CDR3 sequences, 15% to 18% of which are singletons.

The V call is TRBV24-1, the J call TRBJ2-2, with TRBD1 matching 8 bases. Sequencing used blood. The TCR originated in a woman under 30 with Graves' hyperthyroidism. The CDR3 coding sequence is TGTGCCACCGGCCAGGGGGCCTCGACTGGGGAGCTGTTTTTT. Translating gives CATGQGASTGELFF.